A single sample is the source of the 5 T cell receptor beta chains below, sequenced in a study of cytomegalovirus exposure and HLA in healthy donors. This PCR relied on a set of 60 Vbeta primers and 13 Jbeta primers. The data were produced by immunoSEQ multiplex PCR, yet TCRdb's version contains in-frame clones alone and is incomplete. The table records around 90,000 clones, 78% of them present only once. The sample comprised PBMCs. All receptors derive from a middle-aged woman in good health and CMV-seronegative.

This clone was found a few times. The rearrangement links TRBV5-1 to TRBJ2-7; 10 bases map to TRBD1. CDR1 is SGHRS, CDR2 YFSETQ, per germline. The CDR3 covers 14 residues. Unmatched junction bases numbered 4, after V lost 4 bases and J lost 3 bases. CDR3 sequence reads: CASSPGQGGYEQYF. CDR3 DNA: TGCGCCAGCAGCCCCGGACAGGGGGGCTACGAGCAGTACTTC.

This chain connects TRBV30 to TRBJ2-4; 14 bases match TRBD2. The V gene's germline CDR1 is GTSNPN and CDR2 SVGIG (reference sequence). J was trimmed by 8 bases and V by 3 bases; bases with no gene match: 9. The CDR3 spans 16 residues. The CDR3 here is CAWSAGTSGSEDIQYF. The DNA for the CDR3 is TGTGCCTGGAGCGCTGGGACTAGCGGGAGTGAGGACATTCAGTACTTC.

The chain employs TRBV21-1 and TRBJ2-7; the table gives TRBD1 as D, unverified against the DNA. TRBV21-1 constitutes a pseudogene. This CDR3 region has 14 residues. This chain's CDR3 is CASSTWTGNYEQYF. CDR3 coding DNA: TGTGCCAGCAGCACGTGGACAGGGAACTACGAGCAGTACTTC.

This clone was seen a handful of times. The genes are TRBV29-1 and TRBJ2-1; a weak D match, TRBD2 (6 bases). The ends were cut back, 4 bases at V and 3 bases at J, with 16 bases in the middle. The CDR3 has 15 amino acids. The germline V gene has CDR1 SQVTM and CDR2 ANQGSEA. The CDR3 sequence: CSVVWRTTVYNEQFF. DNA for the CDR3: TGCAGCGTTGTTTGGCGGACTACAGTCTACAATGAGCAGTTCTTC.

The chain has TRBV9 and TRBJ2-5; weak D call: TRBD1 (5 bases). Germline V gene lookup returns CDR1 SGDLS and CDR2 YYNGEE. V lost 2 bases, J lost 2 bases, and 10 bases lay in between. The CDR3 consists of 14 residues. CDR3 coding DNA: TGTGCCAGCAGCGTTGGCAGGGTGCAAGAGACCCAGTACTTC. Residues: CASSVGRVQETQYF. Using reference TRBV9 and TRBJ2-5 for the parts outside the CDR3, the full variable domain is DSGVTQTPKHLITATGQRVTLRCSPRSGDLSVYWYQQSLDQGLQFLIQYYNGEERAKGNILERFSAQQFPDLHSELNLSSLELGDSALYFCASSVGRVQETQYFGPGTRLLVL.